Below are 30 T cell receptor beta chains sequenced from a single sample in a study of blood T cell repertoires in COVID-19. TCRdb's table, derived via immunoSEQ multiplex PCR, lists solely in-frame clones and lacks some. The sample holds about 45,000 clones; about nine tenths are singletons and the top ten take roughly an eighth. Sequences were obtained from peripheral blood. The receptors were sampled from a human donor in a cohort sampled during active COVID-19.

The CDR3 sequence: CASSLRTSGVSYNEQFF. CDR3 DNA: TGTGCCAGCAGCTTGAGGACTAGCGGGGTCTCCTACAATGAGCAGTTCTTC. This rearrangement joins TRBV11-2 to TRBJ2-1, with 12 bases fitting TRBD2. The CDR3 runs 17 residues. Trimming took 3 bases from V and 0 from J; bases not matched to a gene: 3. CDR1 and CDR2 (germline): SGHAT, FQNNGV. The full variable domain, in which reference TRBV11-2 and TRBJ2-1 provide the parts outside the CDR3, is EAGVAQSPRYKIIEKRQSVAFWCNPISGHATLYWYQQILGQGPKLLIQFQNNGVVDDSQLPKDRFSAERLKGVDSTLKIQPAKLEDSAVYLCASSLRTSGVSYNEQFFGPGTRLTVL.

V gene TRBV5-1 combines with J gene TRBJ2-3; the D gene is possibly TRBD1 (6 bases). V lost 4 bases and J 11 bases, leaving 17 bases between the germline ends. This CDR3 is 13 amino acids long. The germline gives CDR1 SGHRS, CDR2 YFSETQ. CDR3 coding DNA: TGCGCCAGCAGCCGTGAGGGGGTCTATCTGCAGTATTTT. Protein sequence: CASSREGVYLQYF.

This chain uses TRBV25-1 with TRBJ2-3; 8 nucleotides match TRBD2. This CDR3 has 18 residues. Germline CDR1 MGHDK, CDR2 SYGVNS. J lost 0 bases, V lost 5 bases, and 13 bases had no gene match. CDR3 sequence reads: CASSLRGLGGTSTDTQYF. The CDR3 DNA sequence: TGTGCCAGCAGTTTGCGGGGACTAGGAGGGACTAGCACAGATACGCAGTATTTT.

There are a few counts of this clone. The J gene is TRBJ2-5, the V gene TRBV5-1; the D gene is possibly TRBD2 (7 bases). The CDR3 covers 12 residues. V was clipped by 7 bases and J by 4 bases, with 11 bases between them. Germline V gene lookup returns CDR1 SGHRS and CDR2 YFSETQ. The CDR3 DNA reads TGCGCCAGCGCGAGGGGGGGAGAGACCCAGTACTTC. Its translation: CASARGGETQYF.

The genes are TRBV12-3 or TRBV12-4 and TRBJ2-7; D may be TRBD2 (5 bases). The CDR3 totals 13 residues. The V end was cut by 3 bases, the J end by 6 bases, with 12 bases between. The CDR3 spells CASSFSMSGEQYF. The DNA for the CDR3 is TGTGCCAGCAGTTTTAGTATGAGCGGCGAGCAGTACTTC.

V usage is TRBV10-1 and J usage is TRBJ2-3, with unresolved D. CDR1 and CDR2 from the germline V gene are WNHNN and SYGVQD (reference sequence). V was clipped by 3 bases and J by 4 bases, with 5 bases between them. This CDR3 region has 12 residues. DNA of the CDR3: TGCGCCAGCAGTGATGGCCCAGATACGCAGTATTTT. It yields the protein CASSDGPDTQYF.

In DNA form, the CDR3 reads TGCGCCAGCAGCTTGGGACAGACAGATACGCAGTATTTT. This gives the protein CASSLGQTDTQYF. The V call is TRBV5-1, the J call TRBJ2-3, with D possibly TRBD1 on 5 matching bases. This CDR3 has 13 residues. The V gene lost 0 bases and the J gene lost 3 bases, with 5 bases spanning the gap. The V gene's germline CDR1 is SGHRS and CDR2 YFSETQ.

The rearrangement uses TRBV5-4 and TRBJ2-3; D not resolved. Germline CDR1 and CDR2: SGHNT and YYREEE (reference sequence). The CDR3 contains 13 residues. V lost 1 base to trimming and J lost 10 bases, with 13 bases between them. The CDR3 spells CASSLTQSRSQYF. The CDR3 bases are TGTGCCAGCAGCTTGACCCAAAGTCGGTCGCAGTATTTT.

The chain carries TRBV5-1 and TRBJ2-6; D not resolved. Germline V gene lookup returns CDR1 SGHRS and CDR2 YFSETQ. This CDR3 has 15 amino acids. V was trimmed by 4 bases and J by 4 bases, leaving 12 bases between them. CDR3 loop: CASSLQRIGANVLTF. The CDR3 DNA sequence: TGCGCCAGCAGCCTACAGAGAATCGGGGCCAACGTCCTGACTTTC.

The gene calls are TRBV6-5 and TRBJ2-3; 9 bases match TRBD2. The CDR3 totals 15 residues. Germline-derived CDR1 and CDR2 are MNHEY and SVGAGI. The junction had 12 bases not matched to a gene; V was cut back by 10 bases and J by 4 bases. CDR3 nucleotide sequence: TGTGCCACTAGCTTGGGGACTAGCTCCGCAGATACGCAGTATTTT. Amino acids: CATSLGTSSADTQYF.

This CDR3 is CSASPLTGVGEKLFF. The CDR3 coding sequence is TGCAGTGCTAGTCCCTTGACAGGGGTAGGGGAAAAACTGTTTTTT. The chain couples TRBV20-1 to TRBJ1-4, with 8 bases that match TRBD1. The CDR3 spans 15 residues. J was trimmed by 8 bases and V by 3 bases; bases with no gene match: 11. The germline CDR1 and CDR2 sequences are DFQATT and SNEGSKA (reference sequence).

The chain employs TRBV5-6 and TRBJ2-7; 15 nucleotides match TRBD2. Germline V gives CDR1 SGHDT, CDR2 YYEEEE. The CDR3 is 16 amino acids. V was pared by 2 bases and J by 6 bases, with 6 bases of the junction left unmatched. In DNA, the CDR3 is TGTGCCAGCAGCTTCCGGACTAGCGGGGGGGCTGGCGAGCAGTACTTC. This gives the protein CASSFRTSGGAGEQYF.

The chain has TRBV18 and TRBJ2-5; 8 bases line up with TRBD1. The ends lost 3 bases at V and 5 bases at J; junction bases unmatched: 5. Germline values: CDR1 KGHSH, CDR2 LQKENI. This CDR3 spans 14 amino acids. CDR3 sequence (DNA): TGTGCCAGCTCACCTCGACAGGGGAAGGAGACCCAGTACTTC. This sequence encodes CASSPRQGKETQYF.

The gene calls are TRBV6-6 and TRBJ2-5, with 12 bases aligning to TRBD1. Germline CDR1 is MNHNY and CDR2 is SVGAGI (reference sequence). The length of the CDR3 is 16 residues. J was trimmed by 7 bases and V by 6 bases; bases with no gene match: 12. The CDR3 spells CASRDLGTGGVVTQYF. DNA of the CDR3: TGTGCCAGCAGGGACCTGGGGACAGGGGGCGTCGTGACCCAGTACTTC.

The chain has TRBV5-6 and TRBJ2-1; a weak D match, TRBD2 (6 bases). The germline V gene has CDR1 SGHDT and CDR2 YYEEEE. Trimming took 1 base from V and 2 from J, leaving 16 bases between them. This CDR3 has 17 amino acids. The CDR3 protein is CASSLFVGGGAYNEQFF. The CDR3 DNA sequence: TGTGCCAGCAGCTTGTTTGTGGGCGGCGGGGCCTACAATGAGCAGTTCTTC.

CDR3 nucleotides: TGTGCCAGCAGCTTAGCGGGGGGCTCCTACAATGAGCAGTTCTTC. It specifies CASSLAGGSYNEQFF. The V gene is TRBV11-2, the J gene TRBJ2-1, with 7 bases that match TRBD2. This CDR3 has 15 amino acids. Germline CDR1 and CDR2: SGHAT and FQNNGV. V lost 1 base, J lost 0 bases, and 0 bases stayed unmatched.

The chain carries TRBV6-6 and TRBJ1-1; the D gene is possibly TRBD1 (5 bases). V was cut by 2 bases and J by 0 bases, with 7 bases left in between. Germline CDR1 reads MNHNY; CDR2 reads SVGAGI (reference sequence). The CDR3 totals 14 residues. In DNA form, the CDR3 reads TGTGCCAGCAGTTACGGACAACTGAACACTGAAGCTTTCTTT. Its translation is CASSYGQLNTEAFF.

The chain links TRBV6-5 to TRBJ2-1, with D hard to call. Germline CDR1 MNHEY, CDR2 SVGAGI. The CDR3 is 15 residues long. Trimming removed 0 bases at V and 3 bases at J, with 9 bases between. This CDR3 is CASSYSFSLYNEQFF. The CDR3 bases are TGTGCCAGCAGTTACTCCTTCTCCCTCTACAATGAGCAGTTCTTC.

The CDR3 nucleotides are TGTGCCTGGAGTTCTGCCTACGAGCAGTACTTC. It yields the protein CAWSSAYEQYF. The chain combines TRBV30 with TRBJ2-7; D not resolved. Germline values: CDR1 GTSNPN, CDR2 SVGIG (reference sequence). The CDR3 is 11 residues long. V lost 2 bases, J lost 2 bases, and 4 bases lay in between.

CDR3 loop: CATRSDRNYGYTF. DNA for the CDR3: TGTGCCACCCGAAGTGACAGGAACTATGGCTACACCTTC. J is TRBJ1-2 and V is TRBV19, with D maybe TRBD1 (6 bases). Germline V gives CDR1 LNHDA, CDR2 SQIVND (reference sequence). This CDR3 is built from 13 residues. V lost 10 bases, J lost 2 bases, and 14 bases lay in between.

The CDR3 DNA sequence: TGCGCCAGCAGCTTGGAGAGAACTAATGAAAAACTGTTTTTT. Translating it yields CASSLERTNEKLFF. V gene TRBV5-1 combines with J gene TRBJ1-4, with D unclear. The CDR3 extends over 14 amino acids. Germline CDR1 SGHRS, CDR2 YFSETQ. The V end lost 0 bases, the J end lost 1 base, and 4 bases lay between the germline ends.

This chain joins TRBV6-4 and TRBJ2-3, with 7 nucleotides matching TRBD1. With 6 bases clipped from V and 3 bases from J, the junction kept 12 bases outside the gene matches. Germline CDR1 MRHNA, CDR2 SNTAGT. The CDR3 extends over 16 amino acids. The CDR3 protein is CASSRSFQTGTDTQYF. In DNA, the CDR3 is TGTGCCAGCAGCCGAAGCTTTCAGACAGGGACAGATACGCAGTATTTT.

CDR3 sequence reads: CASSQEGEKTQYF. CDR3 DNA sequence: TGTGCCAGCAGCCAAGAGGGAGAAAAGACCCAGTACTTC. This chain connects TRBV3-1 (or the pseudogene TRBV3-2) to TRBJ2-5; weak D call: TRBD2 (5 bases). CDR1 is LGHDT, CDR2 YNNKEL, per germline (reference sequence). CDR3 size: 13 residues. Trimming took 0 bases from V and 6 from J, leaving 8 bases between them.

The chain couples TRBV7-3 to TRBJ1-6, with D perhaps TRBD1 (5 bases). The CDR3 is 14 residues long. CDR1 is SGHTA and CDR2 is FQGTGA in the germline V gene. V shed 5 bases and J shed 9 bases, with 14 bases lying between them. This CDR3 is CASSLTGGTSPLHF. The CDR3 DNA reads TGTGCCAGCAGCCTCACGGGGGGGACTTCACCCCTCCACTTT. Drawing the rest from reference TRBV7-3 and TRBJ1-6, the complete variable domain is GAGVSQTPSNKVTEKGKYVELRCDPISGHTALYWYRQSLGQGPEFLIYFQGTGAADDSGLPNDRFFAVRPEGSVSTLKIQRTERGDSAVYLCASSLTGGTSPLHFGNGTRLTVT.

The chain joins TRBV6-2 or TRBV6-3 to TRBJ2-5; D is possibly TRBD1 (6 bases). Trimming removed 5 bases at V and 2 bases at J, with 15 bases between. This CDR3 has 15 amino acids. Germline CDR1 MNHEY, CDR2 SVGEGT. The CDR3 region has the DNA TGTGCCAGCAGTCGCGAACAGGGCGGGCAAGAGACCCAGTACTTC. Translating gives CASSREQGGQETQYF.

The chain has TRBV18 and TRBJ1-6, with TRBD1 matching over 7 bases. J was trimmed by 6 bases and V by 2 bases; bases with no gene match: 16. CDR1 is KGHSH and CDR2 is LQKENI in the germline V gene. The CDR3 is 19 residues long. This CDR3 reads CASSPIQIGGALLNSPLHF. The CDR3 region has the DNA TGTGCCAGCTCACCAATACAGATAGGGGGCGCCCTCCTTAATTCACCCCTCCACTTT.

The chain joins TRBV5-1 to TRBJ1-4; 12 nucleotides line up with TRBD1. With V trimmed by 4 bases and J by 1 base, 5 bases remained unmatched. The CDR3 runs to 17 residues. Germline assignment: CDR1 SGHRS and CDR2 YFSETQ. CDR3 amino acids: CASSEGDRGRTNEKLFF. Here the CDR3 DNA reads TGCGCCAGCAGCGAAGGGGACAGGGGGCGAACTAATGAAAAACTGTTTTTT.

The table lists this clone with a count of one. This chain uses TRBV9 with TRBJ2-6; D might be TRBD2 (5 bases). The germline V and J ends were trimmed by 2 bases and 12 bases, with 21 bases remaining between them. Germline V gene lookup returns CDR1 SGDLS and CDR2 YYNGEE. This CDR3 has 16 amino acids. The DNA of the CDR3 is TGTGCCAGCAGCGTGGGCACTGGATCTCTGGCGGGCGTCCTGACTTTC. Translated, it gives CASSVGTGSLAGVLTF.

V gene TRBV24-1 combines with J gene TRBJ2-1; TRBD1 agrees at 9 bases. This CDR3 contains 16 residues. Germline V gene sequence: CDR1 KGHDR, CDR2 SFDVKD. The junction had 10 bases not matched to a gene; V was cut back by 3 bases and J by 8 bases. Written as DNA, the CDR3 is TGTGCCACCAGTGATGCCTCCGGGACAGGGAGCCATGAGCAGTTCTTC. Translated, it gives CATSDASGTGSHEQFF.

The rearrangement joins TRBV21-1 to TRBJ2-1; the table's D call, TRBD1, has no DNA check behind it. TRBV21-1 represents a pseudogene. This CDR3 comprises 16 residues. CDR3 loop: CASSNSPGQQYNEQFF. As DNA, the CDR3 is TGTGCCAGCAGCAATAGCCCGGGACAGCAATACAATGAGCAGTTCTTC.